This TCR beta chain was found in a study of OX40 agonist ivuxolimab in advanced cancers. The germline gives CDR1 SNHLY, CDR2 FYNNEI. The CDR3 totals 14 residues. With 6 bases clipped from V and 1 base from J, the junction kept 2 bases outside the gene matches. A single count supports this clone. The assay was immunoSEQ multiplex PCR, and TCRdb's table has in-frame clones only and misses some. The sample has some 69,000 clones, approximately 80% seen once. This rearrangement joins TRBV2 to TRBJ2-2; 7 nucleotides agree with TRBD1. This TCR was recovered from an adult with an advanced solid tumor such as melanoma, head and neck, liver or kidney cancer. The source was CD4+ or CD8+ T cells sorted from blood, collected in a trial of the OX40 agonist ivuxolimab. The CDR3 sequence: CASRTGMNTGELFF. The CDR3 bases are TGTGCCAGCAGGACAGGGATGAACACCGGGGAGCTGTTTTTT.